The present entry profiles one TCR beta chain with its context. V gave up 5 bases and J gave up 7 bases, with 9 bases separating them. This CDR3 spans 11 amino acids. Germline V gives CDR1 DFQATT, CDR2 SNEGSKA (reference sequence). Source study methods: Amplified reference gene primers provided the basis for estimating nucleated cell counts. Produced via immunoSEQ multiplex PCR; TCRdb's table is partial and in-frame only. That table is the source of V, J and clone size, and D and trimming were worked out from the DNA. The data hold around 120,000 clones, with about two thirds observed a single time. This entry belongs to a study of blood T cell repertoires in COVID-19. As for the study in general: Collection of acute and convalescent COVID-19 samples took place in the United States, Italy and Spain. Nucleic acid was either cDNA or gDNA, and it came from T cells, B-cell-depleted T cells, or PBMCs.

The sequence derives from a human donor with acute or convalescent COVID-19. The donor label of this sample is uncertain. Sequenced: peripheral blood. V and J are TRBV20-1 and TRBJ2-1, with D hard to call. This chain's CDR3 is CSAEHVNEQFF. The CDR3 DNA follows: TGCAGTGCTGAACATGTGAATGAGCAGTTCTTC.